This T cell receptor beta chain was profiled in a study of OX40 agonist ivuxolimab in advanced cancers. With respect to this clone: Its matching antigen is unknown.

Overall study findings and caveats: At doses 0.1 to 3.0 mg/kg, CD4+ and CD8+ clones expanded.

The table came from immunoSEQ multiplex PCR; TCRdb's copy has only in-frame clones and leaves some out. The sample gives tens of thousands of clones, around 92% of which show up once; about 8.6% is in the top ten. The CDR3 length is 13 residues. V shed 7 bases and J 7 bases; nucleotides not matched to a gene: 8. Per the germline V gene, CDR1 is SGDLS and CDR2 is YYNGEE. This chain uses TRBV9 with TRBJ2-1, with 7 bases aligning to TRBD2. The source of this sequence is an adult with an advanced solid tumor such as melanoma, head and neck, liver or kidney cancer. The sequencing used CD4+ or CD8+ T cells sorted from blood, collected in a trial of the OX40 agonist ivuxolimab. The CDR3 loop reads CASGPGGANEQFF. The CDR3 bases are TGTGCCAGCGGACCGGGGGGAGCTAATGAGCAGTTCTTC.